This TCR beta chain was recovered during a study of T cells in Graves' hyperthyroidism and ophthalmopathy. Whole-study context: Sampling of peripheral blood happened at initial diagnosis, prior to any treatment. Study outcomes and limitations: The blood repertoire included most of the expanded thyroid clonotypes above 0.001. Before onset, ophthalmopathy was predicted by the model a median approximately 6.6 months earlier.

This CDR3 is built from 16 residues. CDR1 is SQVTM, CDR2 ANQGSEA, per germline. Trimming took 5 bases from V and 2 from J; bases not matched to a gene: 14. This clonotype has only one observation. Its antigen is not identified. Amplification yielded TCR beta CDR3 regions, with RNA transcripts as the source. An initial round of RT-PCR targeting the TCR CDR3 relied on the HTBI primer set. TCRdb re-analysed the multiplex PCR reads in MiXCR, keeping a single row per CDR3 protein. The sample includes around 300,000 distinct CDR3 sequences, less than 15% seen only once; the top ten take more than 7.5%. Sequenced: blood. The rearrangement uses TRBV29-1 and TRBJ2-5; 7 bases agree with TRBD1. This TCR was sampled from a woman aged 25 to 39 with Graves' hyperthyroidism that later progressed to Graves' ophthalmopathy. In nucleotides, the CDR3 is TGCAGCGTTCACGAACTGAGGACAGGCATTCAAGAGACCCAGTACTTC. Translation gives CSVHELRTGIQETQYF.